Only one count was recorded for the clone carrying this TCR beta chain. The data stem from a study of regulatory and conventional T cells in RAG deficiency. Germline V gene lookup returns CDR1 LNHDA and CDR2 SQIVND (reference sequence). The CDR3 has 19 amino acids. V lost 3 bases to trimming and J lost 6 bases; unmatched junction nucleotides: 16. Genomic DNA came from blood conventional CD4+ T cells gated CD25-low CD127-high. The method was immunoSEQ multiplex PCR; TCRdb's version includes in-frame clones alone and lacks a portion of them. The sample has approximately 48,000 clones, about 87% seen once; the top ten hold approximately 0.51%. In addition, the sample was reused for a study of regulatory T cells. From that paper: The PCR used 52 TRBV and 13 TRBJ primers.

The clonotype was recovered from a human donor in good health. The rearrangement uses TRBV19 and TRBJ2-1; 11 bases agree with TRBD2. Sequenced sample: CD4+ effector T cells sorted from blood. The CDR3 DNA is TGTGCCAGTAGTATCGCCGCTGCTAGCGGGGGGCCCACTAGCAATGAGCAGTTCTTC. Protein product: CASSIAAASGGPTSNEQFF.